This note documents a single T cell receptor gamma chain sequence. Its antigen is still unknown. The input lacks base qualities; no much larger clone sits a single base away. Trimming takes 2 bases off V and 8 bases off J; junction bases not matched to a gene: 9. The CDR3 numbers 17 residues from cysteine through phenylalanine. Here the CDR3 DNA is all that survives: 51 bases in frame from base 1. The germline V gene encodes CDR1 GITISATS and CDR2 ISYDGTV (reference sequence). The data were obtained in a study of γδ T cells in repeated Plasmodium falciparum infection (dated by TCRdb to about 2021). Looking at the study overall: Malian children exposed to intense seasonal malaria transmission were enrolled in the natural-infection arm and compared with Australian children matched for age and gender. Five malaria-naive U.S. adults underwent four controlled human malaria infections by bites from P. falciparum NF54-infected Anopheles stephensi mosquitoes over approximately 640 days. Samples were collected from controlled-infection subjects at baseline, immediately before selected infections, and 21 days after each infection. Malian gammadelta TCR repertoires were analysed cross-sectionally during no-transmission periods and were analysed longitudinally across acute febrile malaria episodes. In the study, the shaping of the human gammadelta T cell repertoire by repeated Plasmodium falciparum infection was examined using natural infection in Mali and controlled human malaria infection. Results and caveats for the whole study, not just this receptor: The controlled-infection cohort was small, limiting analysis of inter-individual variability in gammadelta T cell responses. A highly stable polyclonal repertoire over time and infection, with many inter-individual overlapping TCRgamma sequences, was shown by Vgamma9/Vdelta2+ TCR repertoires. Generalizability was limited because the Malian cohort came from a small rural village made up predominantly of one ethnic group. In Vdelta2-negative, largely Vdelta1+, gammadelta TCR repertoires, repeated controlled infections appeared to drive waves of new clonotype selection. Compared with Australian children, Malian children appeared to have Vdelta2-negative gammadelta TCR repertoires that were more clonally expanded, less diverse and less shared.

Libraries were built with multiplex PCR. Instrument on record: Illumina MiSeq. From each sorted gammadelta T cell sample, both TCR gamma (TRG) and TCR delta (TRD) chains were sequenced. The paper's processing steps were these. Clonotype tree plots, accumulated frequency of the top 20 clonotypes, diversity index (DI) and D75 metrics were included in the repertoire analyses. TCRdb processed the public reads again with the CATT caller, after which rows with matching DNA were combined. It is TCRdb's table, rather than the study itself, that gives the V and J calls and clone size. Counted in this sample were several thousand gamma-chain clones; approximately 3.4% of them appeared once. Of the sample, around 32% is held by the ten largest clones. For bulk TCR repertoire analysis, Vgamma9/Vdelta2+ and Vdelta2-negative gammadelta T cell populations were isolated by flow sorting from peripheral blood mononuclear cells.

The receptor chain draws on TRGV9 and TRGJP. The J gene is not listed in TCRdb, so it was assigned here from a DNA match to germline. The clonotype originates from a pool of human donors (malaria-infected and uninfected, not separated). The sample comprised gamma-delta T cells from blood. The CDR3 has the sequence CALWEEASKLGKKIKVF. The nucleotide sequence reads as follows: TGTGCCTTGTGGGAGGAGGCCTCGAAGTTGGGCAAAAAAATCAAGGTATTT.